The text below deals with one T cell receptor (beta chain). Authors' methods: Researchers report that nucleated cell counts were estimated from reference gene primer amplification. The method was immunoSEQ multiplex PCR; TCRdb's version includes in-frame clones alone and lacks a portion of them. V, J and clone size reflect that table, while D and trimming were determined from the DNA. The data show about 390,000 clones, with 87% seen just once and around 10% held by the top ten. The V gene end was trimmed by 5 bases and the J gene end by 3 bases; junction bases not matched to a gene: 9. The CDR3 runs 15 residues. The germline CDR1 and CDR2 sequences are SGHVS and FQNEAQ. The record originates from a study of blood T cell repertoires in COVID-19.

The receptor was derived from a woman in her forties or fifties who had recovered from COVID-19. The chain uses TRBV7-8 and TRBJ2-7; the match to TRBD1 covers 8 bases. Sequenced material: PBMCs or T cells enriched from blood (not recorded which). The CDR3 protein is CASSRGGDRGYEQYF. The CDR3 DNA is TGTGCCAGCAGCCGAGGAGGCGACAGGGGCTACGAGCAGTACTTC.